The 17 T cell receptor beta chains reported below all come from one sample, sequenced in a study of blood T cell repertoires in COVID-19. Sequencing was performed with immunoSEQ multiplex PCR; in TCRdb, only in-frame clones are kept and a portion is missing. The table lists 300,000 to 400,000 clones, approximately 85% of them singletons. The sequencing sample was made of peripheral blood. The receptor set was obtained from a human donor in a cohort sampled during active COVID-19.

The chain has TRBV4-1 and TRBJ1-1; 9 nucleotides line up with TRBD1. This CDR3 has 14 residues. The junction had 4 bases not matched to a gene; V was cut back by 2 bases and J by 6 bases. Germline V gene lookup returns CDR1 MGHRA and CDR2 YSYEKL. DNA for the CDR3: TGCGCCAGCAGCCAACCGGACAGGGGATCTGAAGCTTTCTTT. Protein: CASSQPDRGSEAFF.

V and J are TRBV19 and TRBJ1-1; no clear D. Per the germline V gene, CDR1 is LNHDA and CDR2 is SQIVND (reference sequence). Trimming shortened V by 2 bases and J by 0 bases, and 10 bases separated the two germline ends. The CDR3 extends over 15 amino acids. The CDR3 nucleotides read TGTGCCAGTAGTATAACCCGGGATGTGAACACTGAAGCTTTCTTT. Translated: CASSITRDVNTEAFF.

The chain joins TRBV6-1 to TRBJ1-1, with 8 nucleotides matching TRBD1. V lost 3 bases to trimming and J lost 4 bases; unmatched junction nucleotides: 4. This CDR3 is 14 amino acids long. Per germline, CDR1 MNHNS and CDR2 SASEGT. CDR3: CASSEIRGLTEAFF. The DNA of the CDR3 is TGTGCCAGCAGTGAGATCAGGGGGCTCACTGAAGCTTTCTTT.

The rearrangement links TRBV5-1 to TRBJ1-3, with 7 positions matching TRBD1. Germline lookup yields CDR1 SGHRS and CDR2 YFSETQ. Trimming took 5 bases from V and 4 from J; bases not matched to a gene: 3. This CDR3 comprises 13 residues. CDR3 in DNA: TGCGCCAGCAGGGGGACAGACGGAAACACCATATATTTT. Its protein is CASRGTDGNTIYF.

Details on this clone: Other nucleotide sequences from this sample produce the same CDR3. The rearrangement links TRBV4-1 to TRBJ1-2, with TRBD1 as a possible D gene (5 bases). The CDR3 has 14 residues. The germline V gene has CDR1 MGHRA and CDR2 YSYEKL. Trimming pared 0 bases from V and 4 bases from J, leaving 9 bases between. CDR3 protein: CASSQDRGGYGYTF. The CDR3 DNA sequence: TGCGCCAGCAGCCAAGATAGGGGTGGCTATGGCTACACCTTC.

This rearrangement joins TRBV6-4 to TRBJ2-1, with TRBD2 as a possible D gene (6 bases). The V end was cut by 3 bases, the J end by 3 bases, with 12 bases between. The CDR3 consists of 15 residues. Germline V gives CDR1 MRHNA, CDR2 SNTAGT. CDR3 sequence (DNA): TGTGCCAGCAGTGATACGGGGGATGGCTACAATGAGCAGTTCTTC. Its translation: CASSDTGDGYNEQFF.

The rearrangement joins TRBV19 to TRBJ2-5, with TRBD1 matching over 10 bases. This CDR3 is 14 amino acids long. The germline V gene encodes CDR1 LNHDA and CDR2 SQIVND (reference sequence). V lost 1 base, J lost 5 bases, and 1 base stayed unmatched. The CDR3 loop is CASSIGQGAETQYF. The CDR3 DNA reads as TGTGCCAGTAGTATAGGACAGGGGGCGGAGACCCAGTACTTC.

The chain couples TRBV20-1 to TRBJ1-1, with 7 bases that match TRBD1. The CDR3 totals 11 residues. Germline V lookup: CDR1 DFQATT, CDR2 SNEGSKA (reference sequence). Trimming at V came to 2 bases and at J to 8 bases, leaving 2 bases not matched to a gene. The CDR3 DNA is TGCAGTGCTAGACCGGGACAGGAAGCTTTCTTT. Residues: CSARPGQEAFF.

The chain links TRBV3-1 (or the pseudogene TRBV3-2) to TRBJ2-7, with 11 bases aligning to TRBD2. Per germline, CDR1 LGHDT and CDR2 YNNKEL (reference sequence). Trimming took 4 bases from V and 3 from J; bases not matched to a gene: 8. This CDR3 region has 16 residues. The CDR3 nucleotides read TGTGCCAGCAGCCTGGACGCAGGACTAGCGGGCTACGAGCAGTACTTC. Translated: CASSLDAGLAGYEQYF.

V gene TRBV6-5 combines with J gene TRBJ2-7; 10 nucleotides align to TRBD1. Germline assignment: CDR1 MNHEY and CDR2 SVGAGI. Trimming removed 8 bases from V and 3 bases from J; junction bases left unmatched: 4. CDR3 length: 13 amino acids. Here the CDR3 reads CASLGTGDYEQYF. CDR3 sequence (DNA): TGTGCCAGCCTCGGGACAGGGGACTACGAGCAGTACTTC.

V gene TRBV6-4 combines with J gene TRBJ1-1; possibly TRBD1 for D (5 bases). CDR1 and CDR2 from the germline V gene are MRHNA and SNTAGT. V was cut by 3 bases and J by 5 bases, with 10 bases left in between. The CDR3 extends over 13 amino acids. The DNA of the CDR3 is TGTGCCAGCAGTGAAGGGGTAGGTACTGAAGCTTTCTTT. Translated, it gives CASSEGVGTEAFF.

V and J are TRBV10-3 and TRBJ1-3; 8 nucleotides line up with TRBD1. The CDR3 runs to 14 residues. The V segment lost 4 bases and the J segment 1 base; nucleotides outside the gene matches: 0. Germline V gene sequence: CDR1 ENHRY, CDR2 SYGVKD. CDR3 residues: CAISGTGSGNTIYF. CDR3 nucleotides: TGTGCCATCAGTGGGACAGGGTCTGGAAACACCATATATTTT.

The genes are TRBV30 and TRBJ2-3; 16 nucleotides line up with TRBD2. This CDR3 is 18 amino acids long. V lost 2 bases to trimming and J lost 0 bases; unmatched junction nucleotides: 5. Germline CDR1 GTSNPN, CDR2 SVGIG (reference sequence). In nucleotides, the CDR3 is TGTGCCTGGAGTCGGGGACTAGCGGGGGGGAGGAGCACAGATACGCAGTATTTT. Translation: CAWSRGLAGGRSTDTQYF.

This clone has just a few counts. The V gene is TRBV2, the J gene TRBJ1-1; weak D call: TRBD1 (5 bases). Looked up from germline, CDR1 is SNHLY and CDR2 is FYNNEI. The CDR3 contains 11 residues. The germline V and J ends were trimmed by 9 bases and 5 bases, with 10 bases remaining between them. The CDR3 region has the DNA TGTGCCAGAGCCAAGGGGACTGAAGCTTTCTTT. Amino acid sequence: CARAKGTEAFF. Drawing the rest from reference TRBV2 and TRBJ1-1, the complete variable domain is EPEVTQTPSHQVTQMGQEVILRCVPISNHLYFYWYRQILGQKVEFLVSFYNNEISEKSEIFDDQFSVERPDGSNFTLKIRSTKLEDSAMYFCARAKGTEAFFGQGTRLTVV.

This sequence joins TRBV7-3 and TRBJ2-3; 13 bases are a match to TRBD2. After removal of 6 bases from V and 3 bases from J, the junction contained 3 bases not matched to a gene. This CDR3 region has 15 residues. Germline V gives CDR1 SGHTA, CDR2 FQGTGA. CDR3 loop: CASSTSGGATDTQYF. For the CDR3, the DNA is TGTGCCAGCAGTACTAGCGGGGGGGCGACAGATACGCAGTATTTT.

The V call is TRBV2, the J call TRBJ2-1; 7 bases line up with TRBD1. CDR1 is SNHLY and CDR2 is FYNNEI in the germline V gene. J gave up 6 bases and V 11 bases, and 10 bases lay outside the gene matches. This CDR3 is 13 amino acids long. The CDR3 is CAGVRDRPNEQFF. The CDR3 nucleotides read TGTGCCGGAGTACGGGACAGACCCAATGAGCAGTTCTTC.

This clone was counted once. The chain joins TRBV19 to TRBJ1-2, with D uncertain. Germline V lookup: CDR1 LNHDA, CDR2 SQIVND (reference sequence). This CDR3 region has 13 residues. The V and J ends lost 3 bases and 0 bases respectively, with 5 bases between them. CDR3 in DNA: TGTGCCAGTAGTATTCCCTCTAACTATGGCTACACCTTC. It encodes CASSIPSNYGYTF.